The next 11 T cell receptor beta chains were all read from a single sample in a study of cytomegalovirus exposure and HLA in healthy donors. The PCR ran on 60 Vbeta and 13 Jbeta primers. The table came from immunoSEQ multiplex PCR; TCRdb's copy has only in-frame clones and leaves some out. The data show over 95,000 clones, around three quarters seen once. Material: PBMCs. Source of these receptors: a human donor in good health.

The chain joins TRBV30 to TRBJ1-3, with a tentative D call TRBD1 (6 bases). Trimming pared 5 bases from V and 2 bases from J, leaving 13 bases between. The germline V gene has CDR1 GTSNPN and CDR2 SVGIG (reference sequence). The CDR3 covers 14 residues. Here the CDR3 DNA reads TGTGCCTGGGAGGGTGGGACACCTGGAAACACCATATATTTT. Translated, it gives CAWEGGTPGNTIYF.

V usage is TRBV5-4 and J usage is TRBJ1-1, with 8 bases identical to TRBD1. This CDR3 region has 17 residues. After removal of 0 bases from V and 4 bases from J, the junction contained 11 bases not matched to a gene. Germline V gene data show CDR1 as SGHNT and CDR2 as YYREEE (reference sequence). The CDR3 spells CASSLVGRGLGGTEAFF. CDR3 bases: TGTGCCAGCAGCTTGGTTGGCAGGGGGCTGGGGGGCACTGAAGCTTTCTTT.

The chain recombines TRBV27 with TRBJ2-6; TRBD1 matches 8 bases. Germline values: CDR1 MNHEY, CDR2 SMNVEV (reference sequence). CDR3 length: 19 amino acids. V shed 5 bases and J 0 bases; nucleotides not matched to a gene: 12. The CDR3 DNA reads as TGTGCCAGCAGTATACTCTGGACAGGGCACGGCTCTGGGGCCAACGTCCTGACTTTC. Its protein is CASSILWTGHGSGANVLTF.

The CDR3 sequence: CASAPGGTVSNQPQHF. DNA of the CDR3: TGTGCCAGCGCCCCGGGGGGAACCGTTAGCAATCAGCCCCAGCATTTT. V gene TRBV7-2 combines with J gene TRBJ1-5, with D possibly TRBD1 on 5 matching bases. The length of the CDR3 is 16 residues. From germline, CDR1 is SGHTA and CDR2 FQGNSA. Trimming left V 8 bases short and J 0 bases short, with 17 bases between. Drawing the rest from reference TRBV7-2 and TRBJ1-5, the complete variable domain is GAGVSQSPSNKVTEKGKDVELRCDPISGHTALYWYRQSLGQGLEFLIYFQGNSAPDKSGLPSDRFSAERTGGSVSTLTIQRTQQEDSAVYLCASAPGGTVSNQPQHFGDGTRLSIL.

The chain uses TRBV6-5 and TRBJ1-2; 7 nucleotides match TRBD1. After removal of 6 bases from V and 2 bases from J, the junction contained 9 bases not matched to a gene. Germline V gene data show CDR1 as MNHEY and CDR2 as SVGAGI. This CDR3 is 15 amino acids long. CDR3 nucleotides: TGTGCCAGCAGCCCAGACAGGGCGAGAAACTATGGCTACACCTTC. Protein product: CASSPDRARNYGYTF.

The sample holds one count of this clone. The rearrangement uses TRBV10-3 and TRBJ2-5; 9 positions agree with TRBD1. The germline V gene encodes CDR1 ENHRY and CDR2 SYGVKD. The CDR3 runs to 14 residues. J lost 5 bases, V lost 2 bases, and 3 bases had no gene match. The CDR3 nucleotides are TGTGCCATCAGTGAGGGGACAGGGAGTGAGACCCAGTACTTC. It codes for CAISEGTGSETQYF.

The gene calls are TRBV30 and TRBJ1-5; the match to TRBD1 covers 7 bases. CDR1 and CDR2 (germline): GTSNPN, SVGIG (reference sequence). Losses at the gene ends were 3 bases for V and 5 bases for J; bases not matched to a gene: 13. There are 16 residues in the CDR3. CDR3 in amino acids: CAWSKGGRPDYQPQHF. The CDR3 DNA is TGTGCCTGGAGCAAAGGGGGCCGACCCGATTATCAGCCCCAGCATTTT. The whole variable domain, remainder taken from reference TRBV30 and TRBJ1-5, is SQTIHQWPATLVQPVGSPLSLECTVEGTSNPNLYWYRQAAGRGLQLLFYSVGIGQISSEVPQNLSASRPQDRQFILSSKKLLLSDSGFYLCAWSKGGRPDYQPQHFGDGTRLSIL.

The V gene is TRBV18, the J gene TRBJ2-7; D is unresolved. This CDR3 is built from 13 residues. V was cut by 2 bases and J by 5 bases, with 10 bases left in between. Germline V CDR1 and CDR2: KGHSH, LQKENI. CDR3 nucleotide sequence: TGTGCCAGCTCACCATTTGCGGAAGACGAGCAGTACTTC. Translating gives CASSPFAEDEQYF.

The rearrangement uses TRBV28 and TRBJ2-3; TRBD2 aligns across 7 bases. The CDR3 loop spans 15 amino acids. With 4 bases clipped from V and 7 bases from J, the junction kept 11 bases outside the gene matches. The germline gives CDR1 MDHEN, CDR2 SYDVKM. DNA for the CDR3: TGTGCCAGCAGTTCGAGCGGGGTAGCAGGATATACGCAGTATTTT. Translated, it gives CASSSSGVAGYTQYF.

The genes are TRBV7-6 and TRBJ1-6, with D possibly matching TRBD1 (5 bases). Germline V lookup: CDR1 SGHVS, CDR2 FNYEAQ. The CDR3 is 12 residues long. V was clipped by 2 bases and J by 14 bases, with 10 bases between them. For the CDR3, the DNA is TGTGCCAGCAGCTTAAGCCAAGGGGCCCTCCACTTT. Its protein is CASSLSQGALHF.

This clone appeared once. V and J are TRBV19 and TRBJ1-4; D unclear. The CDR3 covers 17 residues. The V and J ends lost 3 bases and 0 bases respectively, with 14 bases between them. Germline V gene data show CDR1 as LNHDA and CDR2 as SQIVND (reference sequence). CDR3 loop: CASSIGGRITTNEKLFF. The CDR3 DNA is TGTGCCAGTAGTATTGGTGGGAGAATTACAACTAATGAAAAACTGTTTTTT.